The 10 T cell receptor beta chains reported below all come from one sample, sequenced in a study of shared clonotypes between healthy human individuals. The assay was immunoSEQ multiplex PCR, and TCRdb's table has in-frame clones only and misses some. The data show 850,000 to 1,100,000 clones, with roughly 80% seen just once and 0.89% held by the top ten. Material: memory CD4+ T cells from PBMCs. Sample subset: CD45RA-negative fraction. Receptors originate from a man aged 18 to 29 in good health. Some clones in this sample may be carry-over from other donors' samples.

This clone was seen a few times. The J gene is TRBJ2-5, the V gene TRBV9; D may be TRBD1 (5 bases). Trimming removed 2 bases from V and 5 bases from J, with 10 bases in between. Germline-derived CDR1 and CDR2 are SGDLS and YYNGEE. The CDR3 covers 13 residues. DNA for the CDR3: TGTGCCAGCAGCGTGGGGCTGGGGGAGACCCAGTACTTC. Translated, it gives CASSVGLGETQYF.

The rearrangement links TRBV5-4 to TRBJ2-7, with D maybe TRBD1 (6 bases). CDR1 and CDR2 (germline): SGHNT, YYREEE (reference sequence). This CDR3 spans 14 amino acids. The V end lost 3 bases, the J end lost 2 bases, and 12 bases lay between the germline ends. CDR3 bases: TGTGCCAGCAGCTATCAGCAGGGGCCCTACGAGCAGTACTTC. It codes for CASSYQQGPYEQYF. Combining the CDR3 with reference TRBV5-4 and TRBJ2-7 gives the whole variable domain ETGVTQSPTHLIKTRGQQVTLRCSSQSGHNTVSWYQQALGQGPQFIFQYYREEENGRGNFPPRFSGLQFPNYSSELNVNALELDDSALYLCASSYQQGPYEQYFGPGTRLTVT.

This chain connects TRBV18 to TRBJ1-1, with 8 bases matching TRBD1. The ends lost 3 bases at V and 9 bases at J; junction bases unmatched: 12. CDR3 length equals 15 residues. Per the germline V gene, CDR1 is KGHSH and CDR2 is LQKENI. CDR3 nucleotides: TGTGCCAGCTCACCCCTCGGCCGGACAGGGCGTAAAGCTTTCTTT. Translation: CASSPLGRTGRKAFF.

The rearrangement joins TRBV7-3 to TRBJ2-5; D uncertain. This CDR3 spans 13 amino acids. CDR1 is SGHTA and CDR2 is FQGTGA in the germline V gene. The V end lost 5 bases, the J end lost 5 bases, and 12 bases lay between the germline ends. The CDR3 bases are TGTGCCAGCAGCCCCACAGTGGGGGAGACCCAGTACTTC. Amino acid sequence: CASSPTVGETQYF. Full variable domain (outside the CDR3, taken from reference TRBV7-3 and TRBJ2-5): GAGVSQTPSNKVTEKGKYVELRCDPISGHTALYWYRQSLGQGPEFLIYFQGTGAADDSGLPNDRFFAVRPEGSVSTLKIQRTERGDSAVYLCASSPTVGETQYFGPGTRLLVL.

The chain's CDR3 is CASRVSANYGYTF. CDR3 bases: TGTGCCTCCAGGGTCTCAGCGAACTATGGCTACACCTTC. The chain recombines TRBV28 with TRBJ1-2; tentatively, D is TRBD1 (5 bases). The CDR3 length is 13 residues. In germline, CDR1 is MDHEN, CDR2 SYDVKM. Trimming shortened V by 11 bases and J by 2 bases, and 15 bases separated the two germline ends.

This clone was picked up one time. V gene TRBV28 combines with J gene TRBJ1-1; 7 nucleotides match TRBD1. CDR3 length equals 13 residues. CDR1 is MDHEN and CDR2 is SYDVKM in the germline V gene. V trimming: 6 bases; J trimming: 6 bases; junction bases outside the gene matches: 7. The CDR3 coding sequence is TGTGCCAGCAGCCTACATGGACAGGCTGAAGCTTTCTTT. The encoded protein is CASSLHGQAEAFF.

This rearrangement joins TRBV2 to TRBJ1-1, with 7 bases aligning to TRBD1. V was clipped by 10 bases and J by 4 bases; unmatched bases: 12. The CDR3 totals 14 residues. In germline, CDR1 is SNHLY, CDR2 FYNNEI. The CDR3 nucleotides are TGTGCCACCGAGGGGAGGGGGCGCGGCACTGAAGCTTTCTTT. This gives the protein CATEGRGRGTEAFF.

This clone was seen only a few times. V and J are TRBV6-6 and TRBJ2-4; 7 positions match TRBD2. The CDR3 consists of 14 residues. CDR1 is MNHNY, CDR2 SVGAGI, per germline (reference sequence). The J segment lost 8 bases and the V segment lost 6 bases, leaving 10 bases of the junction unmatched. The CDR3 protein is CASSLGLDVDIQYF. CDR3 coding DNA: TGTGCCAGCAGCCTCGGACTAGACGTAGACATTCAGTACTTC.

Comment on this clone: The sample carries other DNA sequences with the same CDR3. In DNA form, the CDR3 reads TGTGCCAGCAGCTTAGAGGGAAGCAACACTGAAGCTTTCTTT. Its translation: CASSLEGSNTEAFF. V is TRBV7-9 and J is TRBJ1-1; D call uncertain. The CDR3 totals 14 residues. Germline assignment: CDR1 SEHNR and CDR2 FQNEAQ (reference sequence). Trimming left V 1 base short and J 2 bases short, with 8 bases between.

The rearrangement joins TRBV28 to TRBJ2-7, with TRBD2 as a possible D gene (6 bases). The CDR3 is 13 amino acids. In germline, CDR1 is MDHEN, CDR2 SYDVKM. The V end was cut by 5 bases, the J end by 3 bases, with 11 bases between. The CDR3 is CASSPAGSYEQYF. As DNA, the CDR3 is TGTGCCAGCAGTCCGGCCGGGAGCTACGAGCAGTACTTC.